This T cell receptor (beta chain) was obtained from a study of CD8 T cells in ankylosing spondylitis listed by TCRdb under 2017. A note on the overall study: The study set out to find disease-linked TCR variants by profiling T cell receptor beta repertoires in ankylosing spondylitis patients and healthy donors. The full study cohort comprised some 27 ankylosing spondylitis patients and around 100 healthy donors. Samples of peripheral blood were taken, and for ankylosing spondylitis patients, synovial fluid was collected as well. What the research found in general, with its limitations: The disease-linked clones were reported as significantly enriched in matched synovial fluid samples from ankylosing spondylitis patients. Some motif variants were previously reported in synovial fluid and blood of reactive arthritis patients, suggesting common disease-initiation mechanisms. The disease-linked clones showed a CD8+ phenotype and occurred at relatively low frequencies in peripheral blood. A TCR beta motif of several highly homologous amino acid variants appeared characteristic of blood from ankylosing spondylitis patients.

Of note for this clonotype: Its antigen remains unidentified. No clone much larger than this one lies a single base away; base qualities are absent.

Instrument used: Illumina HiSeq 2500. TCR beta libraries were prepared by quantitative 5'-RACE with molecular barcodes. In the source study's methods: To identify disease-linked TCR variants, a new computational method was used, one built on a probabilistic model of VDJ rearrangement. The public reads were quality trimmed at Q25 with fastp and then assembled into clones with MiXCR by TCRdb, keeping productive beta chains. All rows with the same CDR3 protein become a single entry with the most common DNA and genes. The V and J calls, along with clone size, are taken from TCRdb and not from the paper's own processing. Across this sample there are about 160,000 distinct CDR3 sequences, with 9.8% seen only once. The leading ten clones occupy around 16% of the sample. Including the terminal cysteine and phenylalanine, the CDR3 comprises 14 residues. Only the CDR3 region is kept as DNA, spanning 42 bases read in frame from base 1. V loses 8 bases, J loses 0 bases, and the germline ends lie 11 bases apart. Taken from the germline V gene, the CDR1 and CDR2 loops are MNHNS and SASEGT.

This TCR was recovered from a female donor with ankylosing spondylitis or in good health (not recorded which). The material sequenced was blood, either unsorted or a sorted T cell fraction (not recorded which). Recombination linked TRBV6-1 to TRBJ2-1, with no confidently assigned D gene. Read as DNA, the sequence is TGTGCCAGCGCCGGGTCCCGCTCCTACAATGAGCAGTTCTTC. It encodes CASAGSRSYNEQFF.